This T cell receptor beta chain derives from a study of CD8+ T cells in alopecia areata. With regard to this clone: Its antigen is still unknown.

In each case, RNA was isolated and then reverse transcribed into cDNA as the sequencing template. Data came from immunoSEQ multiplex PCR; TCRdb stores just in-frame clones and leaves some out. The data show some 100,000 clones, about three fifths seen once. In germline, CDR1 is SGHDT, CDR2 YYEEEE. V was trimmed by 4 bases and J by 10 bases, leaving 11 bases between them. The CDR3 covers 12 residues. Study-wide findings and caveats: Many expanded lesional clones persisted in scalp and blood during tofacitinib treatment.

Regarding treatment: oral pan-JAK inhibitor, 5-10 mg twice daily. The chain joins TRBV5-6 to TRBJ1-4; D not certain. The sequenced sample was CD8+ T cells sorted from blood, obtained at week 4, from a patient treated with tofacitinib. The TCR comes from a human donor with alopecia areata. This CDR3 is CASSDREGKLFF. The CDR3 region has the DNA TGTGCCAGCAGCGACCGCGAAGGAAAACTGTTTTTT.